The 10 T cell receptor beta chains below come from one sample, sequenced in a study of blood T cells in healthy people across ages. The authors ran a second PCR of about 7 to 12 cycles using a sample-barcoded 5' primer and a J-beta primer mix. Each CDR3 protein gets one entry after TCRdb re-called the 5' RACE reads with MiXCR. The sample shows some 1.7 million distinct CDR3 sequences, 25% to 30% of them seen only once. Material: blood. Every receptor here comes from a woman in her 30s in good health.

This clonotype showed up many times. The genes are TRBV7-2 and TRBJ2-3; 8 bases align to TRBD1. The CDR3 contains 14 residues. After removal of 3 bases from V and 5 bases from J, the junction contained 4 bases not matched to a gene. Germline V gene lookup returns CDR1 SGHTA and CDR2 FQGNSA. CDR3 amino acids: CASSFGQGGDTQYF. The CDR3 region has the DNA TGTGCCAGCAGCTTCGGACAGGGTGGAGATACGCAGTATTTT.

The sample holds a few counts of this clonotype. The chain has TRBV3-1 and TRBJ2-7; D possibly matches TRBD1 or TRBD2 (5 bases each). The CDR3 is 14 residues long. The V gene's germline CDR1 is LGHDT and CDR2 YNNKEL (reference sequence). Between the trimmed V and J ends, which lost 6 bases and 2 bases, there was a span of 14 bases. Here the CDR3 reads CASRSGARTYEQYF. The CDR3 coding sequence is TGTGCCAGCAGATCCGGGGCCCGGACCTACGAGCAGTACTTC.

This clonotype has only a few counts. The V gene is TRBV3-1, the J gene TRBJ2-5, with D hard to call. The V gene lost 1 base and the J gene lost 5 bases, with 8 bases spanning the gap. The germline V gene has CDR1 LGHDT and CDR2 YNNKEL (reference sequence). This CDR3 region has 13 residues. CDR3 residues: CASSQVREETQYF. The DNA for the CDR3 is TGTGCCAGCAGCCAAGTGAGAGAGGAGACCCAGTACTTC.

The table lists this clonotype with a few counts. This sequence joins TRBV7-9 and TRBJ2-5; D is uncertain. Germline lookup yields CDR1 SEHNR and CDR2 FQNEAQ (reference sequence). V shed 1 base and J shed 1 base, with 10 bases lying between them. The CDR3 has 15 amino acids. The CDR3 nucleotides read TGTGCCAGCAGCTTAGTAATCGGACCCCAAGAGACCCAGTACTTC. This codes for CASSLVIGPQETQYF.

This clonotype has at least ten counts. The chain's CDR3 is CASSVVPWGQGSGANVLTF. DNA for the CDR3: TGTGCCAGCAGCGTAGTACCGTGGGGACAGGGATCTGGGGCCAACGTCCTGACTTTC. The chain recombines TRBV9 with TRBJ2-6; TRBD1 aligns across 9 bases. The CDR3 is 19 residues long. Per germline, CDR1 SGDLS and CDR2 YYNGEE. V was clipped by 0 bases and J by 1 base; unmatched bases: 8.

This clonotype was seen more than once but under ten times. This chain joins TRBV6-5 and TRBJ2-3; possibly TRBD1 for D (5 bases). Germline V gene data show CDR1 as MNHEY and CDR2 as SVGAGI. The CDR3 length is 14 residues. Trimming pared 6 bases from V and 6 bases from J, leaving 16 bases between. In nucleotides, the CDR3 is TGTGCCAGCAGCTACAGGTCCTCGTGGGATACGCAGTATTTT. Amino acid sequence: CASSYRSSWDTQYF.

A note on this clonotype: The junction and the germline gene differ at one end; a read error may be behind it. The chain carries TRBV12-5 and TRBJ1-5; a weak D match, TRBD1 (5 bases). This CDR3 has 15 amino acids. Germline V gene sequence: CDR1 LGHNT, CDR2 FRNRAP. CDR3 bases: TGTGCCAGTGCCTCCGGGCAGGGTGACAATCAGCCCCAGCATTTT. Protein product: CASASGQGDNQPQHF.

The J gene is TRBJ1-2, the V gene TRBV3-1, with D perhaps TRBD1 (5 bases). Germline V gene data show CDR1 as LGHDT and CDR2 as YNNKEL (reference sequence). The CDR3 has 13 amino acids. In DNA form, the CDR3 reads TGTGACAGTAGCCAAGTGGGACCGCGCGGCTACACCTTC. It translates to CDSSQVGPRGYTF.

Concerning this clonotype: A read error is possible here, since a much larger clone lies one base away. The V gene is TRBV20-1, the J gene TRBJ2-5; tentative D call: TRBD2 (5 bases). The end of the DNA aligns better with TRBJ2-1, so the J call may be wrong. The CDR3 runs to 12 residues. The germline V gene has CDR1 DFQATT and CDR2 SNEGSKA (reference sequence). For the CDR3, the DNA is TGCAGTGCTAGTCGGGATACCTACGAGCAGTTCTTC. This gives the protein CSASRDTYEQFF.

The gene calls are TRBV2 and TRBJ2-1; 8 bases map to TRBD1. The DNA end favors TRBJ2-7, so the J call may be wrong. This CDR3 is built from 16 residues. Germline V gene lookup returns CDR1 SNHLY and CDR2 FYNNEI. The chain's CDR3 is CASSEFRQGNGNEQYF. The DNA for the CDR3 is TGTGCCAGCAGTGAGTTTCGACAGGGGAATGGCAATGAGCAGTACTTC.